The 18 T cell receptor beta chains below were found in one sample sequenced in a study of blood T cell repertoires in COVID-19. The protocol was immunoSEQ multiplex PCR, while the TCRdb copy is restricted to in-frame clones and leaves out a portion. Of 250,000 to 350,000 clones listed, nearly 90% are singletons. The sequencing sample was made of PBMCs or T cells enriched from blood (not recorded which). These receptors all stem from a woman aged 18-30 years with acute COVID-19.

The V gene is TRBV10-3, the J gene TRBJ2-7; TRBD2 agrees at 9 bases. The CDR3 extends over 17 amino acids. Germline-derived CDR1 and CDR2 are ENHRY and SYGVKD. V lost 4 bases, J lost 5 bases, and 15 bases stayed unmatched. CDR3 sequence: CAISGLAVGVAGDEQYF. CDR3 sequence (DNA): TGTGCCATCAGTGGGCTCGCTGTCGGGGTAGCGGGAGACGAGCAGTACTTC.

The CDR3 sequence: CASSWTRGTEAFF. In DNA form, the CDR3 reads TGTGCCAGCAGTTGGACAAGGGGCACTGAAGCTTTCTTT. The rearrangement links TRBV27 to TRBJ1-1, with a possible D match to TRBD1 (5 bases). The CDR3 sequence is 13 residues long. Germline V gives CDR1 MNHEY, CDR2 SMNVEV (reference sequence). Trimming shortened V by 4 bases and J by 4 bases, and 10 bases separated the two germline ends.

With regard to this clone: The same CDR3 also results from other DNA sequences found in this sample. The CDR3 loop reads CASSLGQYYGYTF. For the CDR3, the DNA is TGTGCCAGCAGCCTAGGACAGTACTATGGCTACACCTTC. The rearrangement uses TRBV7-2 and TRBJ1-2, with D possibly TRBD1 on 6 matching bases. Trimming pared 5 bases from V and 3 bases from J, leaving 10 bases between. Germline CDR1 and CDR2: SGHTA and FQGNSA. The CDR3 has 13 amino acids.

This CDR3 reads CASSQRRLAGGGRFEQYF. The CDR3 DNA reads as TGTGCCAGCAGCCAAAGGCGGCTAGCGGGAGGGGGGAGGTTTGAGCAGTACTTC. The chain uses TRBV7-8 and TRBJ2-7, with 12 bases matching TRBD2. Germline values: CDR1 SGHVS, CDR2 FQNEAQ. The CDR3 consists of 18 residues. With 5 bases clipped from V and 7 bases from J, the junction kept 18 bases outside the gene matches.

This clone was seen a single time. The chain joins TRBV7-9 to TRBJ1-2; 12 nucleotides agree with TRBD1. V was clipped by 4 bases and J by 8 bases; unmatched bases: 14. This CDR3 has 17 residues. Germline CDR1 is SEHNR and CDR2 is FQNEAQ (reference sequence). The CDR3 bases are TGTGCCAGCAGCTCCCACGGGACAGGGGGCGGGAAGAGGGGCTACACCTTC. This translates into CASSSHGTGGGKRGYTF.

V is TRBV5-6 and J is TRBJ2-1; TRBD2 matches 7 bases. Germline lookup yields CDR1 SGHDT and CDR2 YYEEEE. The ends lost 1 base at V and 6 bases at J; junction bases unmatched: 16. This CDR3 comprises 18 residues. The CDR3 DNA follows: TGTGCCAGCAGCTTGCGTGGTTCGGGGCTAGCGGCCTTCAATGAGCAGTTCTTC. Encoded protein: CASSLRGSGLAAFNEQFF.

This clone turned up a few times. The V call is TRBV29-1, the J call TRBJ2-7; TRBD1 matches at 9 bases. Germline-derived CDR1 and CDR2 are SQVTM and ANQGSEA. The CDR3 extends over 16 amino acids. The trim removed 4 bases at V and 5 bases at J, leaving 15 bases unmatched. The CDR3 loop is CSVVGIRDRVSHEQYF. CDR3 nucleotides: TGCAGCGTTGTGGGTATACGGGACAGGGTGAGCCACGAGCAGTACTTC.

J is TRBJ2-3 and V is TRBV3-1 (or the pseudogene TRBV3-2); 7 bases are shared with TRBD1. The CDR3 has 17 amino acids. CDR1 and CDR2 (germline): LGHDT, YNNKEL (reference sequence). With 4 bases clipped from V and 1 base from J, the junction kept 11 bases outside the gene matches. CDR3 nucleotide sequence: TGTGCCAGCAGCCCCCGAATCACAGGGGCCGGCACAGATACGCAGTATTTT. Its protein product is CASSPRITGAGTDTQYF.

This clone has only one observation. The DNA for the CDR3 is TGCGCCAGCAGTGACCCCCTGGGGGAGGTCACCTTCTCCTACGAGCAGTACTTC. This codes for CASSDPLGEVTFSYEQYF. The V gene is TRBV10-2, the J gene TRBJ2-7, with a possible D match to TRBD2 (6 bases). V dropped 3 bases and J dropped 0 bases, with 21 bases sitting between them. Germline lookup yields CDR1 WSHSY and CDR2 SAAADI. CDR3 length: 18 amino acids.

The rearrangement links TRBV6-5 to TRBJ2-7; 8 bases line up with TRBD2. The V gene end was trimmed by 0 bases and the J gene end by 3 bases; junction bases not matched to a gene: 4. Germline CDR1 MNHEY, CDR2 SVGAGI. The CDR3 loop spans 15 amino acids. The CDR3 loop is CASSYSTSEYYEQYF. The CDR3 DNA follows: TGTGCCAGCAGTTACTCGACTAGCGAGTACTACGAGCAGTACTTC.

This clone was detected once. The chain has TRBV7-9 and TRBJ1-2, with 7 positions matching TRBD1. The trim removed 5 bases at V and 6 bases at J, leaving 12 bases unmatched. Germline values: CDR1 SEHNR, CDR2 FQNEAQ (reference sequence). The CDR3 runs to 15 residues. CDR3 loop: CASSKRQGPGDGYTF. The CDR3 nucleotides are TGTGCCAGCAGCAAAAGACAGGGTCCGGGGGATGGCTACACCTTC. Full variable domain (remainder filled in from reference TRBV7-9 and TRBJ1-2): DTGVSQNPRHKITKRGQNVTFRCDPISEHNRLYWYRQTLGQGPEFLTYFQNEAQLEKSRLLSDRFSAERPKGSFSTLEIQRTEQGDSAMYLCASSKRQGPGDGYTFGSGTRLTVV.

The chain uses TRBV29-1 and TRBJ2-3; the match to TRBD1 covers 8 bases. Trimming at V came to 6 bases and at J to 3 bases, leaving 5 bases not matched to a gene. The CDR3 runs 13 residues. Germline V lookup: CDR1 SQVTM, CDR2 ANQGSEA. The CDR3 DNA reads as TGCAGCGTGGACAGGGTCGGGACAGATACGCAGTATTTT. As protein: CSVDRVGTDTQYF.

V and J are TRBV28 and TRBJ2-7; 13 bases map to TRBD2. The CDR3 contains 17 residues. CDR1 MDHEN and CDR2 SYDVKM come from the germline V gene. Trimming at V came to 4 bases and at J to 0 bases, leaving 6 bases not matched to a gene. The DNA of the CDR3 is TGTGCCAGCAGTTCACAAAGGACTAGCGGGAGCTCCTACGAGCAGTACTTC. It encodes CASSSQRTSGSSYEQYF.

The V call is TRBV28, the J call TRBJ2-7; maybe TRBD1 (5 bases). The CDR3 extends over 14 amino acids. The germline V and J ends were trimmed by 1 base and 0 bases, with 7 bases remaining between them. Germline loops: CDR1 MDHEN, CDR2 SYDVKM. CDR3 loop: CASSLSGHSYEQYF. In DNA form, the CDR3 reads TGTGCCAGCAGTTTATCAGGGCACTCCTACGAGCAGTACTTC.

This rearrangement joins TRBV7-8 to TRBJ2-3; tentative D call: TRBD2 (6 bases). The CDR3 is 15 amino acids. Trimming pared 4 bases from V and 0 bases from J, leaving 11 bases between. Germline values: CDR1 SGHVS, CDR2 FQNEAQ. CDR3 coding DNA: TGTGCCAGCAGCTCGACTAGAGGGAGCACAGATACGCAGTATTTT. As protein: CASSSTRGSTDTQYF.

This rearrangement joins TRBV7-2 to TRBJ1-6; 8 bases are shared with TRBD1. In germline, CDR1 is SGHTA, CDR2 FQGNSA. V shed 6 bases and J 4 bases; nucleotides not matched to a gene: 14. This CDR3 comprises 18 residues. In nucleotides, the CDR3 is TGTGCCAGCAGTATACTGGGCGGAGACAGGGGATATAATTCACCCCTCCACTTT. Its protein product is CASSILGGDRGYNSPLHF. Full variable domain (outside the CDR3, taken from reference TRBV7-2 and TRBJ1-6): GAGVSQSPSNKVTEKGKDVELRCDPISGHTALYWYRQSLGQGLEFLIYFQGNSAPDKSGLPSDRFSAERTGGSVSTLTIQRTQQEDSAVYLCASSILGGDRGYNSPLHFGNGTRLTVT.

This clone was picked up a small number of times. V and J are TRBV6-5 and TRBJ1-2; 8 bases match TRBD1. This CDR3 contains 15 residues. V trimming: 0 bases; J trimming: 4 bases; junction bases outside the gene matches: 4. Per germline, CDR1 MNHEY and CDR2 SVGAGI. The CDR3 loop is CASSYSTGAGYGYTF. CDR3 sequence (DNA): TGTGCCAGCAGTTACTCGACAGGGGCCGGCTATGGCTACACCTTC.

The chain couples TRBV27 to TRBJ1-2; TRBD1 matches 8 bases. The V segment lost 5 bases and the J segment 7 bases; nucleotides outside the gene matches: 6. The CDR3 is 13 amino acids. In germline, CDR1 is MNHEY, CDR2 SMNVEV (reference sequence). CDR3 in amino acids: CASSGQGVSGYTF. The CDR3 DNA reads as TGTGCCAGCAGTGGACAGGGTGTAAGTGGCTACACCTTC.